This entry concerns a single TCR beta chain. Antigen specificity is unknown. The sample comes from a study of cytomegalovirus exposure and HLA in healthy donors. V was clipped by 7 bases and J by 2 bases, with 14 bases between them. The CDR3 spans 13 residues. Germline CDR1 is SQVTM and CDR2 is ANQGSEA. This PCR relied on a set of 60 Vbeta primers and 13 Jbeta primers. Method: immunoSEQ multiplex PCR; TCRdb's copy keeps in-frame clones and lacks some. Here the sample spans about 170,000 clones, about 75% being singletons. Notes on the study in general: Exclusion as indistinguishable affected some V segments, including TRBV6-2 and TRBV6-3. Previous analysis showed most TCR beta V segments were productive about 87% or about 30% of the time.

The chain carries TRBV29-1 and TRBJ2-5; a weak D match, TRBD1 (8 bases). The material sequenced was PBMCs. The clonotype originates from a man aged 40-55 years in good health and CMV-seropositive. DNA of the CDR3: TGCAGCGCACAACAGGGGGGGCAAGAGACCCAGTACTTC. This sequence encodes CSAQQGGQETQYF. The full variable domain, its missing parts supplied by reference TRBV29-1 and TRBJ2-5, is SAVISQKPSRDICQRGTSLTIQCQVDSQVTMMFWYRQQPGQSLTLIATANQGSEATYESGFVIDKFPISRPNLTFSTLTVSNMSPEDSSIYLCSAQQGGQETQYFGPGTRLLVL.